This T cell receptor beta chain was captured by sequencing in a study of shared clonotypes between healthy human individuals. The data were produced by immunoSEQ multiplex PCR, yet TCRdb's version contains in-frame clones alone and is incomplete. This table holds around 2.5 million clones, roughly 93% found once. Only Caucasian adults living in Nashville, Tennessee served as donors. The ends were cut back, 5 bases at V and 0 bases at J, with 8 bases in the middle. Germline V lookup: CDR1 SGHRS, CDR2 YFSETQ. This CDR3 region has 13 residues. The rearrangement joins TRBV5-1 to TRBJ1-1, with D uncertain. This TCR was recovered from a man in his late teens or twenties in good health. Some clones in this sample may be carry-over from other donors' samples. Sequencing input: naive CD4+ T cells from PBMCs. Documented subset: CD45RA+ positively selected. The CDR3 nucleotides read TGCGCCAGCAGGGCCCAGGTGAACACTGAAGCTTTCTTT. Residues: CASRAQVNTEAFF.